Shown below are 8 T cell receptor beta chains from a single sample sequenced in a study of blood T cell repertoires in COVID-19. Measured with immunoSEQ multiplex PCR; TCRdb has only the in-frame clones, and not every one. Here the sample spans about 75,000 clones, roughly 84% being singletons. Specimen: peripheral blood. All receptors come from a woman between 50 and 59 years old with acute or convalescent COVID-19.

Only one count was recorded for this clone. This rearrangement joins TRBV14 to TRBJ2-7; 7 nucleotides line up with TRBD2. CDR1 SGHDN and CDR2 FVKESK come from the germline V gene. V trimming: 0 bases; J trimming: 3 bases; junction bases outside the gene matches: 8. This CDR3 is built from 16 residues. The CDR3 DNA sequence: TGTGCCAGCAGCCAAGATGCGGGAGCCGCTTACTACGAGCAGTACTTC. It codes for CASSQDAGAAYYEQYF.

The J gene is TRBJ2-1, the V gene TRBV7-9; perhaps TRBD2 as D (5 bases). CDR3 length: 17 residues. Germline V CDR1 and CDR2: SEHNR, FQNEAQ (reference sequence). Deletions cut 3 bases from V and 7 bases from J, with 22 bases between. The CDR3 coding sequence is TGTGCCAGCAGCTTGTTTAGTGGAGGCTGGACCAAAAATGAGCAGTTCTTC. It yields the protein CASSLFSGGWTKNEQFF.

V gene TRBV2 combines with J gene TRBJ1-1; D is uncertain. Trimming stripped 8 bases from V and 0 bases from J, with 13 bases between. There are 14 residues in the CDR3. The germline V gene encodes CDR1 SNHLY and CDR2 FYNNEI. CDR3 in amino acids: CASGPRVMNTEAFF. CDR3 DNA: TGTGCCAGCGGGCCGAGGGTTATGAACACTGAAGCTTTCTTT. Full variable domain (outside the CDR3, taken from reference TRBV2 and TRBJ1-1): EPEVTQTPSHQVTQMGQEVILRCVPISNHLYFYWYRQILGQKVEFLVSFYNNEISEKSEIFDDQFSVERPDGSNFTLKIRSTKLEDSAMYFCASGPRVMNTEAFFGQGTRLTVV.

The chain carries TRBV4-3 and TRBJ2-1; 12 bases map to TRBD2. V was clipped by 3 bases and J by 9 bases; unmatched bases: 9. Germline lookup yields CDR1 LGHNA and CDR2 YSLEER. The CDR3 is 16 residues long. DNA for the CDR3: TGCGCCAGCAGCCAGGATACTAGCGGGGGGAGCATTGAGCAGTTCTTC. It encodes CASSQDTSGGSIEQFF.

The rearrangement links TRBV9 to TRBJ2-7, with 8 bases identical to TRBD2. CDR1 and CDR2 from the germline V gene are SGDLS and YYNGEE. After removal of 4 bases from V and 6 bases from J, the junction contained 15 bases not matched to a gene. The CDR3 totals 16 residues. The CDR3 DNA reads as TGTGCCAGCAGCTTTGGGGGGGAAGCGGGAGAGGTCGAGCAGTACTTC. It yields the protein CASSFGGEAGEVEQYF.

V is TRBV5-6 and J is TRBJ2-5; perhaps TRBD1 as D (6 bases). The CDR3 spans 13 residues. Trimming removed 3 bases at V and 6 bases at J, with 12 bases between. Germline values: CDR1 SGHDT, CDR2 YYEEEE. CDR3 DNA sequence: TGTGCCAGCAGCTCACAGGGTACAAAGACCCAGTACTTC. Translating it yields CASSSQGTKTQYF.

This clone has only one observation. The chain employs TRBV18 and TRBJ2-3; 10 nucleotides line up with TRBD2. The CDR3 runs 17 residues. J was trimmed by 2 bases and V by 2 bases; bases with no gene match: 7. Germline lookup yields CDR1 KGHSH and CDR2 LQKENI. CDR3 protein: CASSPGQRGGYTDTQYF. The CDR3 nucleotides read TGTGCCAGCTCACCAGGACAGCGGGGGGGCTACACAGATACGCAGTATTTT.

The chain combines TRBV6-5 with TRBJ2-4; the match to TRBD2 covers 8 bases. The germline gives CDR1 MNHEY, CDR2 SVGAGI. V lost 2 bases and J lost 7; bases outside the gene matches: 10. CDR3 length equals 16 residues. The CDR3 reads CASSYPERERMNIQYF. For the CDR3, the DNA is TGTGCCAGCAGTTACCCGGAGCGGGAGAGGATGAACATTCAGTACTTC.